A single T cell receptor beta chain is shown here with its context. These data are taken from a study of tumor and adjacent non-tumor tissue in lung cancer. RNA was extracted from bulk tissue without any cell sorting. More than 3 cm separated this lung sample from the edge of the tumor. The library came from three nested PCR rounds adapted from ARM-PCR protocols. TCRdb recomputed calls from the multiplex PCR reads with MiXCR, one row per CDR3 protein. The sample records under 85,000 distinct CDR3 sequences, over 60% being singletons. This CDR3 region has 18 residues. Deletions cut 5 bases from V and 1 base from J, with 21 bases between.

This rearrangement joins TRBV12-3 or TRBV12-4 to TRBJ1-3, with D perhaps TRBD1 (6 bases). This clonotype was sampled from a man aged 65 to 85 with non-small cell lung cancer. Source material: distant non-tumor lung tissue. CDR3 amino acids: CASSRPGTGMGSGNTIYF. In nucleotides, the CDR3 is TGTGCCAGCAGTCGTCCCGGTACAGGGATGGGATCTGGAAACACCATATATTTT.